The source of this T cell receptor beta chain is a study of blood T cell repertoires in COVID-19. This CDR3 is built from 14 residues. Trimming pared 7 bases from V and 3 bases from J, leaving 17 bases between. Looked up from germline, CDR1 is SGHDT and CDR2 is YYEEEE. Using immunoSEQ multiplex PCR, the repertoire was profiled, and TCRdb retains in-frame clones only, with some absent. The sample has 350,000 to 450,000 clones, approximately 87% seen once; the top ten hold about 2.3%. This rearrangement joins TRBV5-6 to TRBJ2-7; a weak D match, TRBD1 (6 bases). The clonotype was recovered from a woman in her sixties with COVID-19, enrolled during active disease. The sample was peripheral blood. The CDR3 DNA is TGTGCCAGCTGCACAGGGCGCTCCTACTACGAGCAGTACTTC. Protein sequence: CASCTGRSYYEQYF.